This T cell receptor beta chain comes out of a study of T cell repertoires in cytomegalovirus infection. This clonotype was recorded at least ten times. Using its own MiXCR run on the reads, TCRdb lists one record per CDR3 protein. The sample has 200,000 to 300,000 distinct CDR3 sequences, approximately 13% seen once. CDR1 and CDR2 (germline): SNHLY, FYNNEI. CDR3 length: 16 amino acids. V trimming: 2 bases; J trimming: 3 bases; junction bases outside the gene matches: 7. The chain has TRBV2 and TRBJ2-1, with 7 bases lining up with TRBD2. Sequenced: PBMCs. The TCR sequence derives from a human donor in good health (CMV status not recorded). Some clones in this sample may be carry-over from other donors' samples. DNA for the CDR3: TGTGCCAGCAGTGAATGGGGCGGGAGTCTCTACAATGAGCAGTTCTTC. Protein: CASSEWGGSLYNEQFF.